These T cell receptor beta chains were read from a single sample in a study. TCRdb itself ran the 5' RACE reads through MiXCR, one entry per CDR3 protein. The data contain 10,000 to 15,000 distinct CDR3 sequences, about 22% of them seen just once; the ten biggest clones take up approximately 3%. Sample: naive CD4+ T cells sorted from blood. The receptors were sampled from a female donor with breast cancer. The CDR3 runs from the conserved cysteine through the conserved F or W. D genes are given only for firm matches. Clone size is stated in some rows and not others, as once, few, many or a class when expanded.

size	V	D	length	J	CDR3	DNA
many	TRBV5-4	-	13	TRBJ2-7	CASSLVTKGEQYF	TGTGCCAGCAGCTTGGTCACCAAGGGGGAGCAGTACTTC
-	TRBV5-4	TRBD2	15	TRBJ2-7	CASSSRTSGRYEQYF	TGTGCCAGCAGCTCCCGGACTAGCGGGAGGTACGAGCAGTACTTC
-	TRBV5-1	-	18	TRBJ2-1	CASSLAYSSVSSYIEQFF	TGCGCCAGCAGCTTGGCTTATTCTTCAGTGAGCTCCTACATTGAGCAGTTCTTT
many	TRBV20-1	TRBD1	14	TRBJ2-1	CSAAPRQGRNEQFF	TGCAGTGCTGCCCCCCGACAGGGACGGAATGAGCAGTTCTTC
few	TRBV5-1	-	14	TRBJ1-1	CASSLAGDNTEAFF	TGCGCCAGCAGCTTGGCCGGGGATAACACTGAAGCTTTCTTT
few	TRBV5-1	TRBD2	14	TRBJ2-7	CASSLGAGTYEQYF	TGCGCCAGCAGCTTGGGAGCGGGGACCTACGAGCAGTACTTC
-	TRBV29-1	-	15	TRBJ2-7	CSVEDRSRVGYEQYF	TGCAGCGTTGAAGATCGGAGCAGGGTGGGCTACGAGCAGTACTTC
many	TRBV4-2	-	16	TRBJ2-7	CASSQEGSSPSYEQYF	TGTGCCAGCAGCCAAGAGGGGTCTAGCCCCTCCTACGAGCAGTACTTC
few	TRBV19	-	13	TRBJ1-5	CASSIFGDQPQHF	TGTGCCAGTAGTATATTTGGGGATCAGCCCCAGCATTTT
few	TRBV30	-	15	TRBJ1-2	CAWSVEQSGNYGYTF	TGTGCCTGGAGTGTAGAACAGTCAGGCAACTATGGCTACACCTTC
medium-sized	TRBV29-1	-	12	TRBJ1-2	CSVLSGAGGYTF	TGCAGCGTTCTATCAGGGGCAGGTGGCTACACCTTC
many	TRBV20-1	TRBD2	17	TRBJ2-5	CSAFSYVGGRAFETQYF	TGCAGTGCTTTTTCGTACGTTGGCGGGAGGGCCTTTGAGACCCAGTACTTC
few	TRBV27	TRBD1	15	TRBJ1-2	CASKPGTGVDYGYTF	TGTGCCAGCAAACCCGGGACAGGGGTTGACTATGGCTACACCTTC
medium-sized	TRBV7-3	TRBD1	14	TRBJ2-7	CASSLSRGPYEQYF	TGTGCCAGCAGCTTAAGCAGGGGGCCCTACGAGCAGTACTTC
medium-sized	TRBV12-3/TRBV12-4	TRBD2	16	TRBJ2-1	CASSTGALAANNEQFF	TGTGCCAGCAGTACTGGGGCACTAGCGGCAAACAATGAGCAGTTCTTC
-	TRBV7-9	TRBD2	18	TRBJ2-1	CASSPRALAGFTYNEQFF	TGTGCCAGCAGCCCAAGGGCGCTAGCGGGTTTCACCTACAATGAGCAGTTCTTC
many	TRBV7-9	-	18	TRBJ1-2	CAADVRVASGKANYGYTF	TGTGCCGCCGACGTTCGGGTTGCCTCCGGGAAAGCTAACTATGGCTACACCTTC
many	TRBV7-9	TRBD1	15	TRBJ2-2	CASSLRQGDTGELFF	TGTGCCAGCAGCTTAAGACAGGGCGACACCGGGGAGCTGTTTTTT
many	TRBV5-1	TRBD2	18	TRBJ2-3	CASSSGTSGPGGTDTQYF	TGCGCCAGCAGCTCCGGGACTAGCGGGCCTGGGGGGACAGATACGCAGTATTTT
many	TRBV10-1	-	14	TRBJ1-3	CASSDTLGGNTIYF	TGCGCCAGCTCGGACACCCTTGGGGGAAACACCATATATTTT
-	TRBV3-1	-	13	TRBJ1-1	CASSRLGNTEAFF	TGTGCCAGCAGCCGTTTGGGGAACACTGAAGCTTTCTTT
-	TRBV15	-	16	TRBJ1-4	CATSRDPGWSNEKLFF	TGTGCCACCAGCAGAGATCCGGGGTGGTCTAATGAAAAACTGTTTTTT
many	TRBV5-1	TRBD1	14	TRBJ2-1	CASSLDRVGHEQFF	TGCGCCAGCAGCCTCGACAGGGTCGGCCATGAGCAGTTCTTC
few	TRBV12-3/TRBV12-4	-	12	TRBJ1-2	CASRASNYGYTF	TGTGCCAGCAGGGCCTCTAACTATGGCTACACCTTC
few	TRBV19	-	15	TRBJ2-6	CASSMAGSGANVLTF	TGTGCCAGTAGTATGGCGGGCTCTGGGGCCAACGTCCTGACTTTC
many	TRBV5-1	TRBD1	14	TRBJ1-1	CASSMTQGAWEAFF	TGCGCCAGCAGTATGACACAGGGGGCCTGGGAAGCTTTCTTT
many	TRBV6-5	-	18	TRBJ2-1	CASSYFPGIGLANNEQFF	TGTGCCAGCAGTTACTTCCCGGGGATCGGGCTAGCGAACAATGAGCAGTTCTTC
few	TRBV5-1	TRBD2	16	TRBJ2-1	CASSSAGLAPYNEQFF	TGCGCCAGCAGCTCAGCGGGACTAGCTCCCTACAATGAGCAGTTCTTC
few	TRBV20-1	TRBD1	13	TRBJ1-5	CSARGDSDQPQHF	TGCAGTGCTAGAGGGGACAGCGATCAGCCCCAGCATTTT
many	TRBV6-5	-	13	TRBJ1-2	CASSIGQIYGYTF	TGTGCCAGCAGTATCGGACAGATCTATGGCTACACCTTC